Following are 19 T cell receptor beta chains from one sample sequenced in a study of CD8 T cells in ankylosing spondylitis. Overall study results and limits: A TCR beta motif of several highly homologous variants appeared characteristic of ankylosing spondylitis blood.

Their antigens are not known. Using its own MiXCR run on the 5' RACE reads, TCRdb lists one record per CDR3 protein. The sample lists a few hundred thousand distinct CDR3 sequences, about 22% occurring once. What was sequenced was blood, either unsorted or a sorted T cell fraction (not recorded which). The receptors stem from a male donor with ankylosing spondylitis.

V and J are TRBV6-2 or TRBV6-3 and TRBJ1-2; the D is unclear. This CDR3 has 14 residues. Trimming pared 2 bases from V and 9 bases from J, leaving 16 bases between. Germline loops: CDR1 MNHEY, CDR2 SVGEGT. CDR3 in amino acids: CASSYPDTSGSYTF. Written as DNA, the CDR3 is TGTGCCAGCAGTTACCCTGACACATCGGGGAGCTACACCTTC.

The chain combines TRBV28 with TRBJ2-5; 9 bases fit TRBD1. The germline V gene encodes CDR1 MDHEN and CDR2 SYDVKM. V dropped 3 bases and J dropped 5; count of bases not matched to a gene: 7. The CDR3 is 15 amino acids. The CDR3 bases are TGTGCCAGCAGTTTCTATGGACAGGGGAGGGAGACCCAGTACTTC. Translation gives CASSFYGQGRETQYF. The full variable domain, with the rest looked up from reference TRBV28 and TRBJ2-5, is DVKVTQSSRYLVKRTGEKVFLECVQDMDHENMFWYRQDPGLGLRLIYFSYDVKMKEKGDIPEGYSVSREKKERFSLILESASTNQTSMYLCASSFYGQGRETQYFGPGTRLLVL.

This clonotype is a singleton in its sample. The rearrangement links TRBV11-3 to TRBJ2-2; D is ambiguous. Trimming removed 1 base at V and 1 base at J, with 10 bases between. Germline-derived CDR1 and CDR2 are SGHNT and YENEEA. The CDR3 has 16 residues. DNA for the CDR3: TGTGCCAGCAGCTTAGTTCCAGGACGGAACACCGGGGAGCTGTTTTTT. Residues: CASSLVPGRNTGELFF.

The chain is built from TRBV10-3 and TRBJ2-2; 7 bases match TRBD1. Germline V gene sequence: CDR1 ENHRY, CDR2 SYGVKD. V lost 10 bases and J lost 3; bases outside the gene matches: 11. The CDR3 spans 15 residues. The CDR3 DNA reads as TGTGCCACAACTATGGGACAGACCTACACCGGGGAGCTGTTTTTT. Amino acids: CATTMGQTYTGELFF.

This clonotype turned up a few times. The chain links TRBV6-1 to TRBJ2-2, with D hard to call. Germline assignment: CDR1 MNHNS and CDR2 SASEGT. Trimming removed 10 bases from V and 6 bases from J, with 21 bases in between. This CDR3 has 15 residues. The CDR3 region is CATENGALWAGELFF. As DNA, the CDR3 is TGTGCCACGGAGAATGGCGCCCTATGGGCCGGGGAGCTGTTTTTT.

This sequence joins TRBV4-3 and TRBJ1-1; D is possibly TRBD1 (6 bases). The CDR3 is 18 residues long. Trimming removed 3 bases at V and 1 base at J, with 21 bases between. CDR1 is LGHNA and CDR2 is YSLEER in the germline V gene. The CDR3 DNA is TGCGCCAGCAGCCATCACCGGGACTCCCGAGGGGGGAACACTGAAGCTTTCTTT. Translated, it gives CASSHHRDSRGGNTEAFF.

The DNA for the CDR3 is TGCAGTGCTAGTTGGGTAGATACGCAGTATTTT. Its translation is CSASWVDTQYF. The chain has TRBV20-1 and TRBJ2-3; D is unresolved. Germline V gene data show CDR1 as DFQATT and CDR2 as SNEGSKA (reference sequence). Trimming left V 3 bases short and J 5 bases short, with 6 bases between. This CDR3 spans 11 amino acids.

This clonotype was counted ten times or more. CDR3 nucleotides: TGTGCCAGCAGCTTACAATCGGGAAAACTGTTTTTT. Translation: CASSLQSGKLFF. The gene calls are TRBV7-9 and TRBJ1-4; no clear D. Germline assignment: CDR1 SEHNR and CDR2 FQNEAQ (reference sequence). This CDR3 contains 12 residues. The V gene lost 2 bases and the J gene lost 10 bases, with 8 bases spanning the gap.

This clonotype was seen a handful of times. This chain connects TRBV4-1 to TRBJ2-7; 11 positions agree with TRBD2. This CDR3 spans 15 amino acids. Per germline, CDR1 MGHRA and CDR2 YSYEKL. The J segment lost 5 bases and the V segment lost 2 bases, leaving 5 bases of the junction unmatched. The CDR3 loop reads CASSQLLAGVDEQYF. The CDR3, as DNA: TGCGCCAGCAGCCAATTACTAGCGGGAGTAGACGAGCAGTACTTC.

The chain recombines TRBV27 with TRBJ2-7; D is undetermined. Germline CDR1 MNHEY, CDR2 SMNVEV (reference sequence). The CDR3 contains 13 residues. V was shortened by 8 bases and J by 2 bases, with 13 bases between the two germline ends. The CDR3 loop is CASAKIGPYEQYF. DNA of the CDR3: TGTGCCAGCGCGAAGATTGGACCCTACGAGCAGTACTTC.

This chain links TRBV20-1 with TRBJ1-6; D possibly corresponds to TRBD1 (6 bases). Trimming stripped 0 bases from V and 4 bases from J, with 10 bases between. CDR1 DFQATT and CDR2 SNEGSKA come from the germline V gene (reference sequence). This CDR3 is 15 amino acids long. In nucleotides, the CDR3 is TGCAGTGCTAGAGATCGAGGGGGATATAATTCACCCCTCCACTTT. Translation gives CSARDRGGYNSPLHF.

The chain carries TRBV20-1 and TRBJ2-1, with D perhaps TRBD1 (5 bases). CDR3 size: 15 residues. V was clipped by 3 bases and J by 7 bases, with 19 bases between them. Germline CDR1 DFQATT, CDR2 SNEGSKA (reference sequence). CDR3 in amino acids: CSASSSRGFLNEQFF. CDR3 coding DNA: TGCAGTGCTAGTAGTTCTAGGGGATTTTTGAATGAGCAGTTCTTC.

The chain couples TRBV7-3 to TRBJ2-2; D may match TRBD1 or TRBD2 (6 bases each). Germline CDR1 reads SGHTA; CDR2 reads FQGTGA. CDR3 length: 13 residues. Trimming stripped 6 bases from V and 8 bases from J, with 13 bases between. The DNA for the CDR3 is TGTGCCAGCAGGGGGGGCGCGTCGGGGGAGCTGTTTTTT. This codes for CASRGGASGELFF.

The sample holds a few counts of this clonotype. The chain carries TRBV20-1 and TRBJ2-3; perhaps TRBD2 as D (7 bases). The germline V gene has CDR1 DFQATT and CDR2 SNEGSKA (reference sequence). The CDR3 runs 15 residues. V lost 6 bases, J lost 3 bases, and 19 bases lay in between. The CDR3 DNA sequence: TGCAGTGCGGGAGGGGGAAAGTCGGGAACAGATACGCAGTATTTT. Its translation: CSAGGGKSGTDTQYF.

The chain employs TRBV3-1 and TRBJ1-1; the match to TRBD1 covers 7 bases. The CDR3 contains 14 residues. Germline CDR1 and CDR2: LGHDT and YNNKEL (reference sequence). With V trimmed by 4 bases and J by 5 bases, 7 bases remained unmatched. The CDR3 loop is CASSPYPGGTEAFF. DNA for the CDR3: TGTGCCAGCAGCCCTTATCCAGGGGGAACTGAAGCTTTCTTT. The full variable domain, completed using reference TRBV3-1 and TRBJ1-1, is DTAVSQTPKYLVTQMGNDKSIKCEQNLGHDTMYWYKQDSKKFLKIMFSYNNKELIINETVPNRFSPKSPDKAHLNLHINSLELGDSAVYFCASSPYPGGTEAFFGQGTRLTVV.

This clonotype was observed at least ten times. This rearrangement joins TRBV29-1 to TRBJ1-6, with 8 nucleotides matching TRBD1. This CDR3 contains 12 residues. Germline V gene lookup returns CDR1 SQVTM and CDR2 ANQGSEA. The V segment lost 7 bases and the J segment 7 bases; nucleotides outside the gene matches: 3. In nucleotides, the CDR3 is TGCAGCGCCCGACAGGGGAATTCACCCCTCCACTTT. It translates to CSARQGNSPLHF.

V usage is TRBV7-9 and J usage is TRBJ1-1, with 7 bases lining up with TRBD1. CDR1 is SEHNR and CDR2 is FQNEAQ in the germline V gene (reference sequence). The CDR3 is 15 residues long. Trimming removed 2 bases from V and 5 bases from J; junction bases left unmatched: 8. The CDR3: CASSLHRQGATEAFF. The CDR3 DNA follows: TGTGCCAGCAGCTTACATCGACAGGGAGCTACTGAAGCTTTCTTT. Together with reference TRBV7-9 and TRBJ1-1, the CDR3 gives the full variable domain: DTGVSQNPRHKITKRGQNVTFRCDPISEHNRLYWYRQTLGQGPEFLTYFQNEAQLEKSRLLSDRFSAERPKGSFSTLEIQRTEQGDSAMYLCASSLHRQGATEAFFGQGTRLTVV.

This sequence joins TRBV6-5 and TRBJ1-2, with TRBD1 matching 7 bases. The V segment lost 2 bases and the J segment 4 bases; nucleotides outside the gene matches: 7. The CDR3 length is 15 residues. Germline CDR1 is MNHEY and CDR2 is SVGAGI. The CDR3 loop is CASSYEGAITYGYTF. The CDR3 region has the DNA TGTGCCAGCAGTTACGAGGGGGCCATAACCTATGGCTACACCTTC.

This sequence joins TRBV5-1 and TRBJ2-7; D is uncertain. The CDR3 is 14 amino acids. The germline V gene encodes CDR1 SGHRS and CDR2 YFSETQ. Trimming removed 4 bases from V and 3 bases from J, with 14 bases in between. The CDR3, as DNA: TGCGCCAGCAGCCCAACCGCTCAGAACTACGAGCAGTACTTC. Protein product: CASSPTAQNYEQYF. Together with reference TRBV5-1 and TRBJ2-7, the CDR3 gives the full variable domain: KAGVTQTPRYLIKTRGQQVTLSCSPISGHRSVSWYQQTPGQGLQFLFEYFSETQRNKGNFPGRFSGRQFSNSRSEMNVSTLELGDSALYLCASSPTAQNYEQYFGPGTRLTVT.